Only a few counts were recorded for the clone carrying this T cell receptor (beta chain). What it binds is not known. This sample is part of a study of T cell repertoires in cytomegalovirus infection. MiXCR, run by TCRdb on the reads, gives a single entry per CDR3 protein. This sample carries 680,000 or so distinct CDR3 sequences, about 40% of them seen once, and the ten largest clones take more than 2.5%. The length of the CDR3 is 18 residues. V was clipped by 4 bases and J by 6 bases; unmatched bases: 14. CDR1 is MDHEN and CDR2 is SYDVKM in the germline V gene. Whole-study results and caveats: HLA-C-restricted CMV clonotypes gave the most frequent clonotype in two of eight donors.

The sample taken for sequencing was PBMCs. The chain carries TRBV28 and TRBJ1-5, with 11 bases aligning to TRBD1. This clonotype was sampled from a human donor in good health (CMV status not recorded). Some clones in this sample may be carry-over from other donors' samples. The CDR3 DNA follows: TGTGCCAGCAGTTCCTGGACAGGGGGCTTCGGAGGGAGTCAGCCCCAGCATTTT. Its translation is CASSSWTGGFGGSQPQHF.